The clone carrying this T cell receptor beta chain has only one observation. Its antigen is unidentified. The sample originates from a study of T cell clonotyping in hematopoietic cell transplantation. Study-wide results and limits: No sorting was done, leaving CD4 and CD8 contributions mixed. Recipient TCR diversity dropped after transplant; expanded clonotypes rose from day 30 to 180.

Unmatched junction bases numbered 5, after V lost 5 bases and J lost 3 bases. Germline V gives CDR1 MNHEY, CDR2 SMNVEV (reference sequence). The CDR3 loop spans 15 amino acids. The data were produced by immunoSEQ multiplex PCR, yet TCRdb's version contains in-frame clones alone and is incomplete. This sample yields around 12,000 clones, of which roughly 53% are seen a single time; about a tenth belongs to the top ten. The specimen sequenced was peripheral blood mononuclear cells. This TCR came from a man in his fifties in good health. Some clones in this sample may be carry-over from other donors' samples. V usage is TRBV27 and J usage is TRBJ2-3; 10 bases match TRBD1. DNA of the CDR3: TGTGCCAGCAGTCCAGAGGGACAGGGGACAGATACGCAGTATTTT. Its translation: CASSPEGQGTDTQYF.